This T cell receptor beta chain was captured by sequencing in a study of response to subunit inactivated influenza vaccine. TCRdb reprocessed the RT-PCR reads with MiXCR, giving one entry per CDR3 protein. Of some 300,000 distinct CDR3 sequences detected, over 20% appear once; the ten largest clones hold about 9.4%. Germline lookup yields CDR1 MNHEY and CDR2 SVGAGI. The CDR3 runs 16 residues. V dropped 4 bases and J dropped 3; count of bases not matched to a gene: 8. This rearrangement joins TRBV6-5 to TRBJ2-1, with 8 bases matching TRBD2. This receptor was identified in a man aged 50-75 years who received an inactivated influenza vaccine. This specimen consisted of PBMCs from blood, obtained 21 months after vaccination. The CDR3 spells CASSSRVAGHYNEQFF. CDR3 bases: TGTGCCAGCAGTTCCCGGGTAGCGGGACACTACAATGAGCAGTTCTTC.